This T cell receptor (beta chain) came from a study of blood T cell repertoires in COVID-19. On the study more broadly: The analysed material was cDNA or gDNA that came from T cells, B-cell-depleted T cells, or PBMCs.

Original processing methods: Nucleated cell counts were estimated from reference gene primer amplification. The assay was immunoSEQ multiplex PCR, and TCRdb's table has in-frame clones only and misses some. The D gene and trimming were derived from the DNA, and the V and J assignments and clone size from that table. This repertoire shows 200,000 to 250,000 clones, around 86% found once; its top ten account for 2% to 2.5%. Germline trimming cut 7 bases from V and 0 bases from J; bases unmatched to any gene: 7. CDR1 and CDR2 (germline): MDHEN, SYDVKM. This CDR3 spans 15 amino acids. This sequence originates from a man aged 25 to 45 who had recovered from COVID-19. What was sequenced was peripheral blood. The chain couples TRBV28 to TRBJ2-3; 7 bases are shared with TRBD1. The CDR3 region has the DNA TGTGCCAGCACCCCCCAGGGGGTCAGCACAGATACGCAGTATTTT. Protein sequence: CASTPQGVSTDTQYF.